The clone carrying this T cell receptor beta chain appeared once. Per the study methods: Estimation of nucleated cell counts was performed using reference gene primer amplification. The repertoire was sequenced with immunoSEQ multiplex PCR; TCRdb's copy has only in-frame clones and lacks some. The DNA gave D and trimming, while V, J and clone size come from that table. The table shows 70,000 to 85,000 clones, with roughly 82% occurring only once. Germline V gives CDR1 MNHEY, CDR2 SVGAGI. The CDR3 is made up of 11 amino acids. V was cut by 7 bases and J by 8 bases, with 9 bases left in between. This sample was included in a study of blood T cell repertoires in COVID-19. Study information: Sites in the United States, Italy and Spain provided acute and convalescent COVID-19 samples. PBMCs, B-cell-depleted T cells, or T cells were the source of the cDNA or gDNA that made up the material.

The chain couples TRBV6-5 to TRBJ2-1; D not certain. The receptor was derived from an elderly man with acute or convalescent COVID-19. The sequenced sample consisted of peripheral blood. The CDR3 nucleotides are TGTGCCAGCAACCTGGGCTATGAGCAGTTCTTC. This gives the protein CASNLGYEQFF.